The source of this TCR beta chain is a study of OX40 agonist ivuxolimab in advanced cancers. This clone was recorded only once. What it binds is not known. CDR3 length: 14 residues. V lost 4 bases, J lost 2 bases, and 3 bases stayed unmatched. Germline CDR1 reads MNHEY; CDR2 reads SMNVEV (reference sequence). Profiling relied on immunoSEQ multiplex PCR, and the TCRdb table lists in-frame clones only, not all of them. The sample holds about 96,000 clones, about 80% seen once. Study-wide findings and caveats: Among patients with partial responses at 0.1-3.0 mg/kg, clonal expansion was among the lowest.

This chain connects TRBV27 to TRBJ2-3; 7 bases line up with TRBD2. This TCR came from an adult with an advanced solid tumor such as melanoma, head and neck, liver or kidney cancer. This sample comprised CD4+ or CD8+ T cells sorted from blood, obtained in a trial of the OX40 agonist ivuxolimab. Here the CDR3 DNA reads TGTGCCAGCAGTTGGACTAGAGCCACAGATACGCAGTATTTT. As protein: CASSWTRATDTQYF.